Each of the 31 T cell receptor beta chains below was sequenced from the same sample in a study of OX40 agonist ivuxolimab in advanced cancers. Sequenced by immunoSEQ multiplex PCR; TCRdb stores in-frame clones only, minus some. The sample carries around 150,000 clones, roughly 94% recorded once. Material: CD4+ or CD8+ T cells sorted from blood, obtained in a trial of the OX40 agonist ivuxolimab. These receptors came from an adult with an advanced solid tumor such as melanoma, head and neck, liver or kidney cancer.

The chain employs TRBV6-5 and TRBJ1-2; the match to TRBD1 covers 7 bases. The junction had 4 bases not matched to a gene; V was cut back by 6 bases and J by 0 bases. CDR1 is MNHEY and CDR2 is SVGAGI in the germline V gene. The CDR3 totals 14 residues. CDR3 in amino acids: CASRPRGTNYGYTF. The CDR3 nucleotides are TGTGCCAGCAGACCCAGGGGGACTAACTATGGCTACACCTTC.

The V gene is TRBV6-5, the J gene TRBJ2-7; 10 nucleotides line up with TRBD1. Germline lookup yields CDR1 MNHEY and CDR2 SVGAGI. The CDR3 totals 15 residues. The junction had 14 bases not matched to a gene; V was cut back by 10 bases and J by 5 bases. The CDR3 loop is CATLDPGTGVHEQYF. As DNA, the CDR3 is TGTGCCACCCTCGATCCGGGGACAGGGGTCCACGAGCAGTACTTC.

The V and J genes are TRBV7-2 and TRBJ2-7; 10 bases align to TRBD1. This CDR3 is 15 amino acids long. Losses at the gene ends were 5 bases for V and 4 bases for J; bases not matched to a gene: 8. Germline V CDR1 and CDR2: SGHTA, FQGNSA. The CDR3, as DNA: TGTGCCAGCAGCGTGGGACAGGGGATATATTACGAGCAGTACTTC. Its translation is CASSVGQGIYYEQYF.

V usage is TRBV2 and J usage is TRBJ2-1; tentatively, D is TRBD2 (6 bases). This CDR3 is built from 12 residues. Per germline, CDR1 SNHLY and CDR2 FYNNEI. Deletions cut 4 bases from V and 6 bases from J, with 7 bases between. In DNA, the CDR3 is TGTGCCAGCAGTGGGGACTCCAATGAGCAGTTCTTC. Translation gives CASSGDSNEQFF.

The V gene is TRBV6-1, the J gene TRBJ2-3, with 9 bases lining up with TRBD1. This CDR3 is 16 amino acids long. V lost 1 base, J lost 5 bases, and 7 bases stayed unmatched. Germline values: CDR1 MNHNS, CDR2 SASEGT. The CDR3 coding sequence is TGTGCCAGCAGTGAAGACGGGACAGGGAATGGAGATACGCAGTATTTT. Its translation: CASSEDGTGNGDTQYF.

The chain recombines TRBV11-2 with TRBJ2-2; 13 bases match TRBD2. Germline lookup yields CDR1 SGHAT and CDR2 FQNNGV. Germline trimming cut 5 bases from V and 5 bases from J; bases unmatched to any gene: 5. The CDR3 is 16 residues long. CDR3 nucleotide sequence: TGTGCCAGCAGCATAACTAGCGGGAGGGCTACCGGGGAGCTGTTTTTT. Translated, it gives CASSITSGRATGELFF.

The chain couples TRBV6-5 to TRBJ1-2; D is possibly TRBD1 (5 bases). The CDR3 runs 15 residues. V shed 0 bases and J shed 6 bases, with 14 bases lying between them. Germline CDR1 MNHEY, CDR2 SVGAGI. CDR3 nucleotide sequence: TGTGCCAGCAGTTACTCGATCCGGGGGGGAGATGGCTACACCTTC. This sequence encodes CASSYSIRGGDGYTF.

This clone was seen just once. At one end, the junction sequence differs from germline, possibly due to a read error. This chain joins TRBV6-5 and TRBJ1-2; D gene ambiguous. The CDR3 extends over 12 amino acids. Germline V gene sequence: CDR1 MNHEY, CDR2 SVGAGI. Written as DNA, the CDR3 is TGTGCCAGCGGTTACGGACTATCAGGCTACACCTTC. It codes for CASGYGLSGYTF.

This clone has only one observation. The gene calls are TRBV10-2 and TRBJ1-1, with D unresolved. This CDR3 comprises 12 residues. Trimming shortened V by 8 bases and J by 4 bases, and 11 bases separated the two germline ends. The germline V gene encodes CDR1 WSHSY and CDR2 SAAADI. The CDR3 nucleotides read TGCGCCAGCCGGGATGTTAGCACTGAAGCTTTCTTT. Translating it yields CASRDVSTEAFF.

The chain links TRBV4-1 to TRBJ2-1; a weak D match, TRBD1 (5 bases). Germline V lookup: CDR1 MGHRA, CDR2 YSYEKL. This CDR3 comprises 14 residues. The germline V and J ends were trimmed by 2 bases and 4 bases, with 9 bases remaining between them. The CDR3 DNA sequence: TGCGCCAGCAGCCAACCCGACAGATACAATGAGCAGTTCTTC. Protein product: CASSQPDRYNEQFF.

The J gene is TRBJ1-1, the V gene TRBV10-2, with TRBD1 identical over 7 bases. Losses at the gene ends were 2 bases for V and 5 bases for J; bases not matched to a gene: 20. From germline, CDR1 is WSHSY and CDR2 SAAADI. This CDR3 spans 19 amino acids. The CDR3 DNA reads TGCGCCAGCAGTGAGGGCTTGGGGAGAACAGGGGCCCTTAGGACTGAAGCTTTCTTT. This translates into CASSEGLGRTGALRTEAFF.

J is TRBJ1-2 and V is TRBV7-8, with D possibly matching TRBD1 (6 bases). Trimming shortened V by 4 bases and J by 4 bases, and 22 bases separated the two germline ends. The CDR3 sequence is 17 residues long. CDR1 SGHVS and CDR2 FQNEAQ come from the germline V gene. The DNA of the CDR3 is TGTGCCAGCAGCTCTGTCTTCCGGGACACGGGGACCTATGGCTACACCTTC. It codes for CASSSVFRDTGTYGYTF.

V is TRBV7-9 and J is TRBJ1-1; the match to TRBD1 covers 9 bases. Germline lookup yields CDR1 SEHNR and CDR2 FQNEAQ (reference sequence). The CDR3 extends over 14 amino acids. The J segment lost 7 bases and the V segment lost 1 base, leaving 4 bases of the junction unmatched. The CDR3 here is CASSLGGTGSEAFF. CDR3 in DNA: TGTGCCAGCAGCTTAGGGGGGACAGGGAGTGAAGCTTTCTTT.

The chain couples TRBV2 to TRBJ2-3; D is possibly TRBD2 (6 bases). The CDR3 is 12 amino acids. Germline CDR1 reads SNHLY; CDR2 reads FYNNEI. Between the trimmed V and J ends, which lost 6 bases and 10 bases, there was a span of 14 bases. The CDR3 here is CASSPGGEAQYF. The DNA of the CDR3 is TGTGCCAGCAGCCCGGGTGGGGAGGCGCAGTATTTT.

The chain recombines TRBV2 with TRBJ2-3; D is unclear. Germline CDR1 SNHLY, CDR2 FYNNEI. Deletions cut 4 bases from V and 0 bases from J, with 11 bases between. CDR3 length: 15 residues. CDR3 bases: TGTGCCAGCAGTGGTTTGGGCCTTAGCACAGATACGCAGTATTTT. It specifies CASSGLGLSTDTQYF.

The rearrangement uses TRBV29-1 and TRBJ2-3, with 9 bases aligning to TRBD1. The V segment lost 7 bases and the J segment 3 bases; nucleotides outside the gene matches: 14. There are 16 residues in the CDR3. Germline V gene data show CDR1 as SQVTM and CDR2 as ANQGSEA. This CDR3 is CSAMIQGAGQTDTQYF. CDR3 in DNA: TGCAGCGCCATGATACAGGGGGCGGGACAAACAGATACGCAGTATTTT.

The chain links TRBV7-9 to TRBJ1-3; a possible D gene is TRBD1 (5 bases). The length of the CDR3 is 17 residues. V gave up 0 bases and J gave up 0 bases, with 12 bases separating them. Germline CDR1 reads SEHNR; CDR2 reads FQNEAQ (reference sequence). The CDR3 DNA follows: TGTGCCAGCAGCTTAGCTGATAGCGGGGGCTCTGGAAACACCATATATTTT. Residues: CASSLADSGGSGNTIYF.

This clone was recorded once. The chain combines TRBV5-6 with TRBJ2-6, with D tentatively TRBD1 (5 bases). This CDR3 has 16 amino acids. Germline V gene data show CDR1 as SGHDT and CDR2 as YYEEEE. V dropped 1 base and J dropped 0 bases, with 8 bases sitting between them. The CDR3 loop reads CASSLFRDSGANVLTF. The CDR3 nucleotides are TGTGCCAGCAGCTTGTTCAGGGACTCTGGGGCCAACGTCCTGACTTTC.

This sequence joins TRBV27 and TRBJ1-2, with 8 bases fitting TRBD1. Germline CDR1 MNHEY, CDR2 SMNVEV (reference sequence). The CDR3 contains 15 residues. With 8 bases clipped from V and 2 bases from J, the junction kept 10 bases outside the gene matches. CDR3 protein: CASRADRALNYGYTF. The CDR3 DNA sequence: TGTGCCAGCCGGGCGGACAGGGCCTTAAACTATGGCTACACCTTC.

The gene calls are TRBV7-2 and TRBJ2-7; TRBD1 might be the D (6 bases). The CDR3 is 19 residues long. Germline V lookup: CDR1 SGHTA, CDR2 FQGNSA. V dropped 4 bases and J dropped 5 bases, with 30 bases sitting between them. The CDR3 protein is CASSSFRGSGKRVEDEQYF. DNA for the CDR3: TGTGCCAGCAGCTCCTTTAGGGGGTCGGGGAAAAGGGTAGAAGACGAGCAGTACTTC.

CDR3 DNA sequence: TGTGCCAGCAGCCCACAGTTAAATAGCAATCAGCCCCAGCATTTT. The encoded protein is CASSPQLNSNQPQHF. The chain joins TRBV7-2 to TRBJ1-5; no definite D call. The germline CDR1 and CDR2 sequences are SGHTA and FQGNSA. V was pared by 5 bases and J by 0 bases, with 11 bases between. This CDR3 has 15 amino acids.

The chain uses TRBV19 and TRBJ1-2; D call uncertain. V was trimmed by 8 bases and J by 1 base, leaving 11 bases between them. Germline V CDR1 and CDR2: LNHDA, SQIVND (reference sequence). The CDR3 loop spans 13 amino acids. The CDR3 nucleotides are TGTGCCAGTCGACGAGGAGTTAACTATGGCTACACCTTC. Protein: CASRRGVNYGYTF.

The CDR3 bases are TGCGCCAGCAGGCGGACAGGAATCTCCTATAATTCACCCCTCCACTTT. Encoded protein: CASRRTGISYNSPLHF. The chain links TRBV4-3 to TRBJ1-6; 7 bases agree with TRBD1. CDR1 is LGHNA, CDR2 YSLEER, per germline. This CDR3 spans 16 amino acids. V was pared by 6 bases and J by 0 bases, with 5 bases of the junction left unmatched.

The chain recombines TRBV5-4 with TRBJ1-3; D call uncertain. The germline gives CDR1 SGHNT, CDR2 YYREEE (reference sequence). CDR3 length: 15 residues. Trimming left V 4 bases short and J 4 bases short, with 15 bases between. The CDR3 protein is CASSPDAWAGNTIYF. CDR3 coding DNA: TGTGCCAGCAGCCCAGACGCCTGGGCCGGAAACACCATATATTTT.

V gene TRBV6-1 combines with J gene TRBJ1-5; unclear D gene. This CDR3 is built from 16 residues. Germline V gene sequence: CDR1 MNHNS, CDR2 SASEGT. The V gene lost 2 bases and the J gene lost 4 bases, with 15 bases spanning the gap. CDR3 sequence reads: CASSENDIGKNQPQHF. The CDR3 DNA is TGTGCCAGCAGTGAAAACGATATCGGGAAAAATCAGCCCCAGCATTTT.

The chain uses TRBV15 and TRBJ1-1, with D perhaps TRBD1 (5 bases). The V end was cut by 5 bases, the J end by 3 bases, with 10 bases between. The CDR3 is made up of 13 amino acids. Per the germline V gene, CDR1 is LNHNV and CDR2 is YYDKDF (reference sequence). The CDR3 spells CATSLGGDTEAFF. The CDR3 DNA sequence: TGTGCCACCAGCCTGGGAGGGGACACTGAAGCTTTCTTT.

This chain joins TRBV4-1 and TRBJ1-1, with D maybe TRBD1 (5 bases). Germline V gene sequence: CDR1 MGHRA, CDR2 YSYEKL. The CDR3 has 13 amino acids. V gave up 4 bases and J gave up 6 bases, with 12 bases separating them. CDR3 amino acids: CASSRQRAAEAFF. CDR3 in DNA: TGCGCCAGCAGCCGACAGAGGGCTGCTGAAGCTTTCTTT.

The chain couples TRBV7-2 to TRBJ1-2; no definite D call. Between the trimmed V and J ends, which lost 1 base and 8 bases, there was a span of 11 bases. CDR3 size: 13 residues. The germline gives CDR1 SGHTA, CDR2 FQGNSA. In DNA form, the CDR3 reads TGTGCCAGCAGCTTAGTTAGGTTCAGGGGCTACACCTTC. Translated: CASSLVRFRGYTF.

The chain is built from TRBV10-3 and TRBJ1-1; D is perhaps TRBD1 (5 bases). Germline V gives CDR1 ENHRY, CDR2 SYGVKD. This CDR3 is 13 amino acids long. V was cut by 10 bases and J by 4 bases, with 16 bases left in between. The CDR3: CATCSGTGTEAFF. In nucleotides, the CDR3 is TGTGCCACATGCTCCGGGACGGGCACTGAAGCTTTCTTT.

This CDR3 is CASSPLQGPRNEQYF. The CDR3 DNA follows: TGTGCCAGCAGTCCCCTACAGGGCCCAAGGAACGAGCAGTACTTC. J is TRBJ2-7 and V is TRBV27; tentative D call: TRBD1 (6 bases). Trimming pared 5 bases from V and 5 bases from J, leaving 19 bases between. This CDR3 comprises 15 residues. Germline CDR1 is MNHEY and CDR2 is SMNVEV (reference sequence).

CDR3: CASSAATGRSQPQHF. DNA of the CDR3: TGTGCCAGCAGTGCGGCCACAGGGCGAAGTCAGCCCCAGCATTTT. The chain uses TRBV2 and TRBJ1-5; the D gene is possibly TRBD1 (6 bases). The CDR3 has 15 amino acids. Trimming took off 4 bases at V and 6 bases at J, with 16 bases between the two ends. Per germline, CDR1 SNHLY and CDR2 FYNNEI.